This T cell receptor beta chain was captured by sequencing in a study of graft-versus-host responses after intestinal transplantation. Some clones are missing from TCRdb's copy, which holds only in-frame ones; the method was immunoSEQ multiplex PCR. The repertoire holds tens of thousands of clones, about 89% seen once, with roughly 5.5% in the top ten. A remark on this clone: No antigen is known for it.

The source material was unstimulated CD8+ T cells sorted from spleen or lymph node cells, sampled before intestinal transplant. This clonotype was obtained from a human donor who received an intestinal transplant.

DNA of the CDR3: TGTGCCAGCAGCCACCTCACGAGGGAAAGCACAGATACGCAGTATTTT. Encoded protein: CASSHLTRESTDTQYF. The chain couples TRBV11-1 to TRBJ2-3; D might be TRBD2 (5 bases). CDR1 and CDR2 from the germline V gene are SGHAT and FQDESV (reference sequence). Trimming pared 5 bases from V and 0 bases from J, leaving 15 bases between. This CDR3 has 16 residues. The whole variable domain, remainder taken from reference TRBV11-1 and TRBJ2-3, is EAEVAQSPRYKITEKSQAVAFWCDPISGHATLYWYRQILGQGPELLVQFQDESVVDDSQLPKDRFSAERLKGVDSTLKIQPAELGDSAMYLCASSHLTRESTDTQYFGPGTRLTVL.